This T cell receptor beta chain is from a study of T cells in Graves' hyperthyroidism and ophthalmopathy. General study results and limits: A model of 13 V-J pairs discriminated ophthalmopathy from stable hyperthyroidism.

RNA transcripts gave rise to amplified TCR beta CDR3 regions. The HTBI primer set was used in a first-round RT-PCR of the TCR CDR3. TCRdb re-called the multiplex PCR reads through MiXCR, storing one row per CDR3 protein. The data show approximately 630,000 distinct CDR3 sequences, around 15% seen once. This clonotype was recorded at least ten times. Its cognate antigen is unknown. Source material: blood. This sequence was found in a woman aged 25-40 years with Graves' hyperthyroidism.

The CDR3 nucleotides are TGTGCCAGCAGTGAAGCCAGGGGAGTCACCGGGGAGCTGTTTTTT. Translation gives CASSEARGVTGELFF. The chain uses TRBV2 and TRBJ2-2, with D possibly TRBD1 on 6 matching bases. Germline assignment: CDR1 SNHLY and CDR2 FYNNEI. The V end lost 0 bases, the J end lost 4 bases, and 9 bases lay between the germline ends. CDR3 length: 15 residues.